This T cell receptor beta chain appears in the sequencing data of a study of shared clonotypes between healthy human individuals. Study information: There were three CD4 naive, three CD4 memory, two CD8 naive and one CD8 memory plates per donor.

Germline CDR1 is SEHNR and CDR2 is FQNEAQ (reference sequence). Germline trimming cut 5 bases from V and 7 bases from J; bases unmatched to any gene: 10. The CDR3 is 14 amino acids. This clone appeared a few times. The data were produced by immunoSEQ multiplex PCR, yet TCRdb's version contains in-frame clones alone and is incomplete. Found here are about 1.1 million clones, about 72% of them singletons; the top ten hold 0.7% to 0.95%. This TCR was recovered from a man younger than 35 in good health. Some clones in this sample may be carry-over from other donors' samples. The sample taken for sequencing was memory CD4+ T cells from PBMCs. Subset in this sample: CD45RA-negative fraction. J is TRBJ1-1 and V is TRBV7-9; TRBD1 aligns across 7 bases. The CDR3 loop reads CASSRMSGTDEAFF. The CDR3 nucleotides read TGTGCCAGCAGCCGTATGAGCGGGACAGATGAAGCTTTCTTT.